One and the same sample provided the 9 T cell receptor beta chains below, sequenced in a study of low-dose radiotherapy and immunotherapy resistance in tumors. Time point denoted: after trial treatment. Sample treatment: LDRT plus nivolumab, ipilimumab, low-dose cyclophosphamide and aspirin (RACIN trial). Primers used for first-strand cDNA, a TRAV- and TRBV-specific set, covered both alpha and beta chains. TCRs were amplified for 20 to 25 PCR cycles with a constant-region primer and V-primer adapter. TCRdb used MiXCR to reprocess the reads, holding one entry per CDR3 protein. The table lists about 60,000 distinct CDR3 sequences, roughly 23% of them singletons. The source material was PBMCs, sampled after low-dose radiotherapy plus immunotherapy. Receptors originate from a male donor with prostate cancer.

The chain links TRBV9 to TRBJ2-3, with D possibly being TRBD2 (6 bases). CDR3 length: 16 amino acids. The V and J ends lost 0 bases and 2 bases respectively, with 13 bases between them. Germline V gives CDR1 SGDLS, CDR2 YYNGEE. CDR3 in amino acids: CASSVGLADDTDTQYF. DNA for the CDR3: TGTGCCAGCAGCGTAGGATTAGCGGATGACACAGATACGCAGTATTTT.

Points on this clonotype: A far larger clone is just one base off, so this is likely a read error. The chain couples TRBV27 to TRBJ1-3; a possible D gene is TRBD1 (5 bases). This CDR3 is 14 amino acids long. Germline CDR1 is MNHEY and CDR2 is SMNVEV (reference sequence). CDR3 sequence (DNA): TGTGGCAGCAGTTCAAGACAGTCTGGAAACACCATATATTTT. Encoded protein: CGSSSRQSGNTIYF.

This clonotype was found many times. The chain recombines TRBV4-1 with TRBJ2-6; D tentatively fits TRBD1 or TRBD2 (6 bases each). Trimming cost V 3 bases and J 4 bases, with 19 bases left between them. The CDR3 runs 18 residues. Germline-derived CDR1 and CDR2 are MGHRA and YSYEKL. Here the CDR3 reads CASSHGRLGGPGANVLTF. Written as DNA, the CDR3 is TGCGCCAGCAGCCACGGACGCCTAGGGGGGCCGGGGGCCAACGTCCTGACTTTC.

Concerning this clonotype itself: This likely stems from a read error, as it lies one base from a far larger clone. This chain links TRBV12-3 or TRBV12-4 with TRBJ1-1, with TRBD1 matching over 7 bases. The CDR3 has 14 residues. Trimming took 7 bases from V and 11 from J; bases not matched to a gene: 16. CDR3 bases: TGTGCCAGCACCCCCGGACAGGCTGGTCGGCGTGCTTTCTTT. The encoded protein is CASTPGQAGRRAFF.

There are many counts of this clonotype. The chain carries TRBV28 and TRBJ2-7; TRBD2 agrees at 10 bases. CDR3 length: 15 residues. Looked up from germline, CDR1 is MDHEN and CDR2 is SYDVKM. The V segment lost 7 bases and the J segment 6 bases; nucleotides outside the gene matches: 12. CDR3: CASTRRLAGEGEQYF. The CDR3 nucleotides are TGTGCCAGCACCCGTCGGCTAGCGGGAGAAGGCGAGCAGTACTTC. The whole variable domain, remainder taken from reference TRBV28 and TRBJ2-7, is DVKVTQSSRYLVKRTGEKVFLECVQDMDHENMFWYRQDPGLGLRLIYFSYDVKMKEKGDIPEGYSVSREKKERFSLILESASTNQTSMYLCASTRRLAGEGEQYFGPGTRLTVT.

This clonotype was picked up one time. This sequence joins TRBV12-3 or TRBV12-4 and TRBJ1-6, with no clear D. V was shortened by 3 bases and J by 7 bases, with 16 bases between the two germline ends. There are 16 residues in the CDR3. This CDR3 is CASSFLPQAKNSPLHF. The CDR3, as DNA: TGTGCCAGCAGTTTTCTTCCGCAGGCCAAGAATTCACCCCTCCACTTT.

This clonotype was observed at least ten times. The chain links TRBV7-9 to TRBJ1-4; unclear D gene. Germline CDR1 reads SEHNR; CDR2 reads FQNEAQ (reference sequence). The V and J ends lost 6 bases and 5 bases respectively, with 7 bases between them. There are 12 residues in the CDR3. CDR3 amino acids: CASSRGNEKLFF. CDR3 sequence (DNA): TGTGCCAGCAGTCGGGGAAATGAAAAACTGTTTTTT.

This clonotype was seen repeatedly, ten times or more. The chain employs TRBV30 and TRBJ1-2; D uncertain. The CDR3 has 13 amino acids. The V end lost 2 bases, the J end lost 8 bases, and 15 bases lay between the germline ends. Per the germline V gene, CDR1 is GTSNPN and CDR2 is SVGIG (reference sequence). The CDR3 nucleotides read TGTGCCTGGAGTACGCATGCCCTTCTGGGCTACACCTTC. It is translated as CAWSTHALLGYTF.

The chain joins TRBV4-1 to TRBJ2-3; no clear D. Germline values: CDR1 MGHRA, CDR2 YSYEKL. The CDR3 is made up of 14 amino acids. V shed 0 bases and J shed 5 bases, with 9 bases lying between them. CDR3: CASSQDSEGDTQYF. The CDR3 nucleotides are TGCGCCAGCAGCCAAGATAGTGAAGGAGATACGCAGTATTTT.